These 16 T cell receptor beta chains originate from one sample sequenced in a study of blood T cell repertoires in COVID-19. Using immunoSEQ multiplex PCR, the repertoire was profiled, and TCRdb retains in-frame clones only, with some absent. The repertoire holds about 170,000 clones, with approximately 85% as singletons. Sequencing used peripheral blood. The receptors originated from an elderly man with COVID-19, enrolled during active disease.

The chain has TRBV7-9 and TRBJ1-6; D is possibly TRBD1 (5 bases). Germline V lookup: CDR1 SEHNR, CDR2 FQNEAQ (reference sequence). Trimming took off 5 bases at V and 0 bases at J, with 14 bases between the two ends. CDR3 length equals 17 residues. The CDR3 DNA sequence: TGTGCCAGCAGCCTAACTAACAGGAGCTCCTATAATTCACCCCTCCACTTT. Amino acids: CASSLTNRSSYNSPLHF.

The genes are TRBV5-4 and TRBJ2-3, with TRBD2 matching 8 bases. Germline CDR1 reads SGHNT; CDR2 reads YYREEE (reference sequence). The CDR3 extends over 16 amino acids. Germline trimming cut 0 bases from V and 1 base from J; bases unmatched to any gene: 4. The chain's CDR3 is CASSLGAAGGTDTQYF. The CDR3 region has the DNA TGTGCCAGCAGCTTGGGGGCAGCGGGGGGCACAGATACGCAGTATTTT.

On this clone itself: Germline is not matched at one junction end, which may reflect a read error. The chain recombines TRBV25-1 with TRBJ1-3; D gene ambiguous. Germline V CDR1 and CDR2: MGHDK, SYGVNS. This CDR3 has 17 amino acids. The chain's CDR3 is CASSDGSLRGSGNTIYF. The DNA for the CDR3 is TGTGCCAGTAGTGATGGTTCGTTGAGAGGCTCTGGAAACACCATATATTTT.

The gene calls are TRBV24-1 and TRBJ1-1, with D possibly TRBD1 on 6 matching bases. Germline CDR1 reads KGHDR; CDR2 reads SFDVKD. The germline V and J ends were trimmed by 6 bases and 3 bases, with 13 bases remaining between them. CDR3 length: 14 amino acids. Here the CDR3 reads CATSKGGFDTEAFF. CDR3 coding DNA: TGTGCCACCAGTAAAGGGGGTTTCGACACTGAAGCTTTCTTT.

DNA of the CDR3: TGTGCCAGCAGCCTGGGACTAGCGGGAATAGAGACCCAGTACTTC. This encodes CASSLGLAGIETQYF. The chain uses TRBV5-5 and TRBJ2-5, with 13 bases matching TRBD2. The CDR3 runs to 15 residues. The J segment lost 4 bases and the V segment lost 4 bases, leaving 4 bases of the junction unmatched. Germline lookup yields CDR1 SGHKS and CDR2 YYEKEE (reference sequence).

This rearrangement joins TRBV5-5 to TRBJ2-6; the D is unclear. This CDR3 has 16 amino acids. Germline CDR1 reads SGHKS; CDR2 reads YYEKEE (reference sequence). V gave up 3 bases and J gave up 0 bases, with 10 bases separating them. This CDR3 is CASSSLRFSGANVLTF. Written as DNA, the CDR3 is TGTGCCAGCAGCTCCCTCAGGTTCTCTGGGGCCAACGTCCTGACTTTC.

The gene calls are TRBV5-1 and TRBJ2-1; 9 positions match TRBD2. Germline-derived CDR1 and CDR2 are SGHRS and YFSETQ. V lost 0 bases to trimming and J lost 1 base; unmatched junction nucleotides: 8. The CDR3 runs 18 residues. This CDR3 reads CASSLDFLAGSSYNEQFF. Here the CDR3 DNA reads TGCGCCAGCAGCTTGGATTTTCTAGCGGGGAGTTCCTACAATGAGCAGTTCTTC.

This clone occurred a few times. This chain joins TRBV7-9 and TRBJ1-3; no definite D call. This CDR3 is built from 14 residues. CDR1 is SEHNR, CDR2 FQNEAQ, per germline (reference sequence). Deletions cut 0 bases from V and 4 bases from J, with 7 bases between. CDR3 protein: CASSLAPQGNTIYF. The CDR3 nucleotides are TGTGCCAGCAGCTTAGCCCCCCAAGGAAACACCATATATTTT. The whole variable domain, filled in from reference TRBV7-9 and TRBJ1-3, reads DTGVSQNPRHKITKRGQNVTFRCDPISEHNRLYWYRQTLGQGPEFLTYFQNEAQLEKSRLLSDRFSAERPKGSFSTLEIQRTEQGDSAMYLCASSLAPQGNTIYFGEGSWLTVV.

This chain uses TRBV7-9 with TRBJ2-3; 7 nucleotides agree with TRBD1. The CDR3 is 13 amino acids. Germline V gene sequence: CDR1 SEHNR, CDR2 FQNEAQ (reference sequence). V was clipped by 5 bases and J by 4 bases; unmatched bases: 3. The CDR3 DNA reads TGTGCCAGCAGCCAACAGGGGCCAGATACGCAGTATTTT. Translation: CASSQQGPDTQYF.

This rearrangement joins TRBV6-2 or TRBV6-3 to TRBJ1-1; 7 bases align to TRBD1. Germline CDR1 and CDR2: MNHEY and SVGEGT. With 0 bases clipped from V and 6 bases from J, the junction kept 4 bases outside the gene matches. This CDR3 spans 14 amino acids. The chain's CDR3 is CASSYSTTGAEAFF. The CDR3 bases are TGTGCCAGCAGTTACTCAACCACAGGGGCTGAAGCTTTCTTT.

The chain carries TRBV27 and TRBJ1-2; 10 nucleotides agree with TRBD1. Germline loops: CDR1 MNHEY, CDR2 SMNVEV (reference sequence). The CDR3 spans 15 residues. V was clipped by 5 bases and J by 2 bases; unmatched bases: 5. CDR3 in amino acids: CASSRTGGSNYGYTF. The DNA of the CDR3 is TGTGCCAGCAGTCGGACAGGGGGATCAAACTATGGCTACACCTTC.

Remarks on this clone: At one end, the junction sequence differs from germline, possibly due to a read error. The V call is TRBV5-1, the J call TRBJ1-2, with a possible D match to TRBD1 (5 bases). Germline CDR1 SGHRS, CDR2 YFSETQ. CDR3 length: 13 residues. The CDR3 reads CASSPQGNDGYTF. The CDR3 bases are TGCGCCAGCAGCCCCCAGGGTAACGATGGCTACACCTTC.

The chain links TRBV7-2 to TRBJ2-3; no clear D. V lost 1 base and J lost 10, with 9 bases in between. Germline V lookup: CDR1 SGHTA, CDR2 FQGNSA. The CDR3 consists of 12 residues. The CDR3 spells CASSLELVPQYF. The CDR3, as DNA: TGTGCCAGCAGCTTAGAGTTAGTACCGCAGTATTTT. The variable domain in full, with the rest retrieved from reference TRBV7-2 and TRBJ2-3, is GAGVSQSPSNKVTEKGKDVELRCDPISGHTALYWYRQSLGQGLEFLIYFQGNSAPDKSGLPSDRFSAERTGGSVSTLTIQRTQQEDSAVYLCASSLELVPQYFGPGTRLTVL.

This clone was recorded a few times. Different DNA sequences within this sample yield the same CDR3. The chain links TRBV7-2 to TRBJ1-3; no definite D call. Germline V CDR1 and CDR2: SGHTA, FQGNSA. The CDR3 loop spans 14 amino acids. The V gene lost 1 base and the J gene lost 4 bases, with 8 bases spanning the gap. The CDR3 bases are TGTGCCAGCAGCTTAGAGCAGGCGGGAAACACCATATATTTT. It yields the protein CASSLEQAGNTIYF.

This chain joins TRBV4-2 and TRBJ2-1, with 10 bases matching TRBD2. The CDR3 covers 15 residues. V shed 5 bases and J 5 bases; nucleotides not matched to a gene: 6. Looked up from germline, CDR1 is LGHNA and CDR2 is YNFKEQ. CDR3 amino acids: CASSTSGGANNEQFF. DNA of the CDR3: TGTGCCAGCAGCACAAGCGGGGGGGCCAACAATGAGCAGTTCTTC.

This chain joins TRBV11-3 and TRBJ1-3, with 7 positions matching TRBD1. With 5 bases clipped from V and 0 bases from J, the junction kept 7 bases outside the gene matches. Germline V gene lookup returns CDR1 SGHNT and CDR2 YENEEA. The CDR3 has 16 amino acids. CDR3 sequence (DNA): TGTGCCAGCAGCACCCGGGACAGAGACTCTGGAAACACCATATATTTT. This codes for CASSTRDRDSGNTIYF.